This T cell receptor (beta chain) stems from a study of blood T cell repertoires in COVID-19. Study-level information: Material from acute and convalescent COVID-19 was sourced from the United States, Italy and Spain.

CDR1 is SGHNT and CDR2 is YENEEA in the germline V gene. The CDR3 spans 14 residues. V was clipped by 5 bases and J by 2 bases, with 11 bases between them. Participants, about 18 to 89 years old, spanned around 25 US areas. Donors of Cohort 3 who recovered were those that had two negative PCRs, clearance, or symptom resolution. Original processing methods: The authors estimated nucleated cell counts from reference gene primer amplification. The repertoire was sequenced with immunoSEQ multiplex PCR; TCRdb's copy has only in-frame clones and lacks some. V and J calls and clone size follow that table, whereas D and trimming were derived from the DNA. The data show 200,000 to 250,000 clones, roughly 84% seen once.

The sequenced material came from PBMCs or T cells enriched from blood (not recorded which). The sequence derives from a woman aged 40 to 49 who had recovered from COVID-19. The V and J genes are TRBV11-3 and TRBJ2-3; D gene uncertain. The chain's CDR3 is CASSPRLITDTQYF. The CDR3 DNA sequence: TGTGCCAGCAGCCCTCGACTGATCACAGATACGCAGTATTTT.